What follows is one TCR beta chain and its context. PCR involved 60 Vbeta and 13 Jbeta primers. Using immunoSEQ multiplex PCR, the repertoire was profiled, and TCRdb retains in-frame clones only, with some absent. The repertoire holds about 120,000 clones, with approximately 80% as singletons. The sample belongs to a study of cytomegalovirus exposure and HLA in healthy donors. Specimen: PBMCs. This TCR derives from a female donor in good health and CMV-seropositive.

CDR3 amino acids: CATSRDKAAFGSPLHF. Written as DNA, the CDR3 is TGTGCCACCAGCAGAGATAAGGCGGCGTTCGGGTCACCCCTCCACTTT. J is TRBJ1-6 and V is TRBV15; no clear D. Germline CDR1 and CDR2: LNHNV and YYDKDF (reference sequence). V lost 0 bases to trimming and J lost 10 bases, with 16 bases between them. This CDR3 contains 16 residues. Based on the CDR3 plus reference TRBV15 and TRBJ1-6, the full variable domain is DAMVIQNPRYQVTQFGKPVTLSCSQTLNHNVMYWYQQKSSQAPKLLFHYYDKDFNNEADTPDNFQSRRPNTSFCFLDIRSPGLGDTAMYLCATSRDKAAFGSPLHFGNGTRLTVT.